The entry that follows covers one TCR beta chain sequence. At one boundary the junction diverges from the germline segment, which might be a read error. This sample is drawn from a study of CD8+CD57+ T cells in acquired aplastic anemia. Study-level information: Sorted CD4+ and CD8+ cells gave a mean 3.2 ug DNA, range 0.2 to 27.4 ug.

It was genomic DNA that served as the template for profiling TCR beta VDJ and CDR3. Each CDR3 protein is one row after TCRdb ran MiXCR on the reads. The sample has 62,000 or so distinct CDR3 sequences, 45% to 60% seen once; the top ten hold roughly 8.7%. The sample comprised sorted CD4+, CD8+, or CD8+CD57+ T cells (not recorded which) from PBMCs. This receptor was obtained from a human donor in good health, serving as a control.

The CDR3 region is CAGLPGGNYGYTF. The CDR3 DNA reads TGTGCCGGCCTTCCCGGGGGGAACTACGGCTACACCTTC. The chain uses TRBV7-9 and TRBJ1-2, with D possibly TRBD1 on 5 matching bases. This CDR3 has 13 amino acids. Germline V gene sequence: CDR1 SEHNR, CDR2 FQNEAQ (reference sequence).